This T cell receptor (beta chain) was recorded in a study of cytomegalovirus exposure and HLA in healthy donors. Overall study: In terms of ancestry, the Caucasian-associated cluster contained roughly four fifths of the roughly 400 genotyped donors. General study findings and limits: CMV serostatus stood as the only immune exposure information on hand.

Vbeta (60) and Jbeta (13) primers were used in the PCR. The protocol was immunoSEQ multiplex PCR, while the TCRdb copy is restricted to in-frame clones and leaves out a portion. The sample lists 150,000 to 200,000 clones, around 77% occurring once. Points on this clone: Its antigen is still unknown.

Healthy individuals who donated bone marrow served as the donors. Donors were ostensibly healthy at sampling, although undocumented immune exposures were probable. This TCR came from a female donor in good health and CMV-seronegative. Sequenced material: PBMCs.

As DNA, the CDR3 is TGTGCCAGCAGTCCCCTGGGACAGCAAACCTATAATTCACCCCTCCACTTT. Its translation is CASSPLGQQTYNSPLHF. The chain links TRBV28 to TRBJ1-6, with 7 bases lining up with TRBD1. Losses at the gene ends were 5 bases for V and 2 bases for J; bases not matched to a gene: 9. Germline CDR1 reads MDHEN; CDR2 reads SYDVKM. The CDR3 has 17 residues.